Below are 24 T cell receptor beta chains sequenced from a single sample in a study of identical twins. Each CDR3 protein is one row after TCRdb ran MiXCR on the 5' RACE reads. Among approximately 890,000 distinct CDR3 sequences listed, 9% to 15% were seen once. These data were likewise used in another study, on yellow fever vaccine responses in identical twins.

The sequenced sample was PBMCs. The origin of the receptors is a woman aged 18-29 years in good health.

This clonotype turned up a few times. This sequence joins TRBV7-9 and TRBJ2-1; tentative D call: TRBD2 (6 bases). Germline V gives CDR1 SEHNR, CDR2 FQNEAQ (reference sequence). V dropped 3 bases and J dropped 5 bases, with 14 bases sitting between them. The CDR3 runs 15 residues. The DNA for the CDR3 is TGTGCCAGCAGCTTCTTAGCGGAGCCTAACAATGAGCAGTTCTTC. It is translated as CASSFLAEPNNEQFF.

This chain uses TRBV18 with TRBJ2-3; 10 positions agree with TRBD2. V shed 3 bases, J shed 6 bases, and the junction held 6 bases outside the gene matches. The CDR3 is made up of 15 amino acids. Per germline, CDR1 KGHSH and CDR2 LQKENI. In DNA form, the CDR3 reads TGTGCCAGCTCACCGACTAGCGGGTGGCGGGATACGCAGTATTTT. Translation gives CASSPTSGWRDTQYF.

J is TRBJ2-1 and V is TRBV11-1; 11 nucleotides match TRBD2. Trimming cost V 4 bases and J 10 bases; bases outside gene matches: 18. Germline loops: CDR1 SGHAT, CDR2 FQDESV (reference sequence). The CDR3 totals 18 residues. The DNA for the CDR3 is TGTGCCAGCAGCTCCTCACTATCCGCGACTAGCGGGGCTAGGGAGCAGTTCTTC. Protein sequence: CASSSSLSATSGAREQFF.

This clonotype showed up many times. V and J are TRBV20-1 and TRBJ2-1, with TRBD2 matching 10 bases. Germline CDR1 reads DFQATT; CDR2 reads SNEGSKA (reference sequence). This CDR3 has 15 residues. V trimming: 4 bases; J trimming: 4 bases; junction bases outside the gene matches: 7. The CDR3 DNA follows: TGCAGTGCTACAACCGGGACTAGCGTTTACAATGAGCAGTTCTTC. It encodes CSATTGTSVYNEQFF.

Many counts were recorded for this clonotype. The genes are TRBV9 and TRBJ1-1; D unclear. The CDR3 is 11 residues long. CDR1 is SGDLS, CDR2 YYNGEE, per germline. V lost 3 bases to trimming and J lost 5 bases, with 5 bases between them. The CDR3 sequence is CASSETTEAFF. The CDR3 DNA follows: TGTGCCAGCAGCGAGACGACTGAAGCTTTCTTT.

This chain uses TRBV27 with TRBJ1-4; 7 nucleotides agree with TRBD1. CDR3 length equals 16 residues. The ends lost 5 bases at V and 7 bases at J; junction bases unmatched: 13. Germline assignment: CDR1 MNHEY and CDR2 SMNVEV (reference sequence). CDR3: CASSPTTGLFGEKLFF. As DNA, the CDR3 is TGTGCCAGCAGTCCGACGACAGGGCTTTTCGGTGAAAAACTGTTTTTT.

This clonotype was found a few times. The chain has TRBV4-1 and TRBJ2-5, with TRBD1 matching 9 bases. The germline V gene has CDR1 MGHRA and CDR2 YSYEKL. The length of the CDR3 is 15 residues. V gave up 1 base and J gave up 4 bases; unmatched junction bases: 4. The CDR3 DNA follows: TGCGCCAGCAGCCAAGCGGGGACAGGGCTAGAGACCCAGTACTTC. This translates into CASSQAGTGLETQYF.

Only a few counts were recorded for this clonotype. The chain couples TRBV12-3 or TRBV12-4 to TRBJ1-6; 10 bases align to TRBD1. The CDR3 extends over 17 amino acids. The J segment lost 5 bases and the V segment lost 7 bases, leaving 11 bases of the junction unmatched. CDR3 sequence reads: CASTLETGGSNNSPLHF. The DNA for the CDR3 is TGTGCCAGCACCCTCGAGACAGGGGGCTCGAATAATTCACCCCTCCACTTT.

The chain couples TRBV21-1 to TRBJ1-5. TRBV21-1 is a listed pseudogene. CDR3 length: 12 residues. DNA of the CDR3: TGTGCCAGCACTCACAGCGATCAGCCCCAGCATTTT. Translated: CASTHSDQPQHF.

This clonotype was seen repeatedly, ten times or more. The chain combines TRBV5-1 with TRBJ2-1; 12 nucleotides line up with TRBD2. The CDR3 extends over 16 amino acids. After removal of 5 bases from V and 4 bases from J, the junction contained 7 bases not matched to a gene. The germline V gene encodes CDR1 SGHRS and CDR2 YFSETQ. The CDR3, as DNA: TGCGCCAGCAGGGGGCCGGGACTAGCGGGTTACAATGAGCAGTTCTTC. Encoded protein: CASRGPGLAGYNEQFF.

There are a few counts of this clonotype. In nucleotides, the CDR3 is TGTGCTAGTGGTTTGGCGGGACAGGGACAAGAGACCCAGTACTTC. It specifies CASGLAGQGQETQYF. The chain recombines TRBV12-5 with TRBJ2-5; 9 bases line up with TRBD1. Trimming at V came to 1 base and at J to 2 bases, leaving 2 bases not matched to a gene. Germline V gives CDR1 LGHNT, CDR2 FRNRAP. This CDR3 contains 15 residues. The whole variable domain, filled in from reference TRBV12-5 and TRBJ2-5, reads DARVTQTPRHKVTEMGQEVTMRCQPILGHNTVFWYRQTMMQGLELLAYFRNRAPLDDSGMPKDRFSAEMPDATLATLKIQPSEPRDSAVYFCASGLAGQGQETQYFGPGTRLLVL.

There are many counts of this clonotype. The CDR3 is CASSLLAVPGELFF. CDR3 bases: TGCGCCAGCAGCCTACTAGCAGTCCCGGGGGAGCTGTTTTTT. V is TRBV4-1 and J is TRBJ2-2; D is perhaps TRBD2 (6 bases). This CDR3 is built from 14 residues. Trimming took off 4 bases at V and 8 bases at J, with 14 bases between the two ends. Per the germline V gene, CDR1 is MGHRA and CDR2 is YSYEKL.

The chain has TRBV9 and TRBJ2-3, with D uncertain. Germline V gene data show CDR1 as SGDLS and CDR2 as YYNGEE. The CDR3 has 15 residues. The ends were cut back, 5 bases at V and 6 bases at J, with 19 bases in the middle. The CDR3 protein is CASSEKPSRLDTQYF. The CDR3, as DNA: TGTGCCAGCAGTGAAAAACCGAGTCGTTTGGATACGCAGTATTTT. Full variable domain (outside the CDR3, taken from reference TRBV9 and TRBJ2-3): DSGVTQTPKHLITATGQRVTLRCSPRSGDLSVYWYQQSLDQGLQFLIQYYNGEERAKGNILERFSAQQFPDLHSELNLSSLELGDSALYFCASSEKPSRLDTQYFGPGTRLTVL.

The V and J genes are TRBV3-1 and TRBJ1-2; TRBD1 agrees at 8 bases. Germline V CDR1 and CDR2: LGHDT, YNNKEL (reference sequence). This CDR3 spans 14 amino acids. Germline trimming cut 2 bases from V and 7 bases from J; bases unmatched to any gene: 6. CDR3: CASSQLTGEGGYTF. The DNA for the CDR3 is TGTGCCAGCAGCCAACTGACAGGGGAGGGTGGCTACACCTTC.

This clonotype was counted between two and nine times. This chain connects TRBV24-1 to TRBJ2-4, with D possibly being TRBD1 (5 bases). CDR1 and CDR2 (germline): KGHDR, SFDVKD. The CDR3 runs 14 residues. Trimming took off 4 bases at V and 1 base at J, with 7 bases between the two ends. In nucleotides, the CDR3 is TGTGCCACCAGTGACGCAGGGGCCAAAAACATTCAGTACTTC. Its protein is CATSDAGAKNIQYF.

This clonotype was seen ten or more times. The rearrangement joins TRBV27 to TRBJ1-6; D might be TRBD1 (6 bases). The germline V and J ends were trimmed by 5 bases and 3 bases, with 14 bases remaining between them. The V gene's germline CDR1 is MNHEY and CDR2 SMNVEV (reference sequence). The CDR3 totals 16 residues. The CDR3 DNA reads as TGTGCCAGCAGTAGAGTCGTAGGGGGCTATAATTCACCCCTCCACTTT. The encoded protein is CASSRVVGGYNSPLHF.

In its sample, this clonotype was seen a few times. This sequence joins TRBV27 and TRBJ1-2; D might be TRBD1 (5 bases). V was cut by 2 bases and J by 13 bases, with 17 bases left in between. Germline assignment: CDR1 MNHEY and CDR2 SMNVEV (reference sequence). The CDR3 loop spans 13 amino acids. CDR3 bases: TGTGCCAGCAGTTTAAGCCGGGACCGCGACGGCACCTTC. This translates into CASSLSRDRDGTF.

This clonotype was seen at least ten times. The chain couples TRBV6-1 to TRBJ1-6, with 10 bases matching TRBD1. The CDR3 consists of 16 residues. After removal of 6 bases from V and 5 bases from J, the junction contained 7 bases not matched to a gene. Germline V lookup: CDR1 MNHNS, CDR2 SASEGT. This chain's CDR3 is CASSSRDRGNNSPLHF. DNA for the CDR3: TGTGCCAGCAGCTCCCGGGACAGGGGAAATAATTCACCCCTCCACTTT.

V is TRBV20-1 and J is TRBJ2-5, with 10 bases fitting TRBD2. The germline CDR1 and CDR2 sequences are DFQATT and SNEGSKA (reference sequence). V lost 1 base, J lost 0 bases, and 5 bases stayed unmatched. The CDR3 is 16 amino acids. The CDR3: CSARARTSGDQETQYF. The CDR3 region has the DNA TGCAGTGCTAGAGCCCGAACTAGCGGGGACCAAGAGACCCAGTACTTC.

A few counts support this clonotype. The chain has TRBV24-1 and TRBJ2-3; D is perhaps TRBD1 (7 bases). CDR1 is KGHDR and CDR2 is SFDVKD in the germline V gene. The V and J ends lost 4 bases and 6 bases respectively, with 19 bases between them. CDR3 length: 16 residues. CDR3 loop: CATSEKHRGRGDTQYF. The CDR3 nucleotides are TGTGCCACCAGTGAAAAACACAGGGGACGGGGGGATACGCAGTATTTT.

The V call is TRBV21-1, the J call TRBJ1-4; the table names TRBD1, a call not compared with the DNA. TRBV21-1 is described as a pseudogene. The CDR3 contains 15 residues. Here the CDR3 DNA reads TGTGCCAGCAGCAAAGTTTGCAGACGGGCGGAAAAACTGTTTTTT. Encoded protein: CASSKVCRRAEKLFF.

This clonotype was detected ten times or more. This rearrangement joins TRBV5-1 to TRBJ2-3; D possibly corresponds to TRBD1 (6 bases). V was pared by 0 bases and J by 3 bases, with 8 bases between. The CDR3 spans 14 residues. CDR1 is SGHRS, CDR2 YFSETQ, per germline. CDR3 sequence reads: CASSLDTGTDTQYF. The CDR3 nucleotides read TGCGCCAGCAGCTTGGATACAGGGACAGATACGCAGTATTTT.

The chain employs TRBV6-1 and TRBJ2-3, with D possibly TRBD1 on 6 matching bases. The V gene lost 3 bases and the J gene lost 4 bases, with 17 bases spanning the gap. Germline CDR1 and CDR2: MNHNS and SASEGT. This CDR3 contains 16 residues. The DNA for the CDR3 is TGTGCCAGCAGTGACATTTACAGAGCAGGGGCAGATACGCAGTATTTT. Residues: CASSDIYRAGADTQYF.

The chain is built from TRBV5-1 and TRBJ2-1; D is ambiguous. Trimming left V 3 bases short and J 5 bases short, with 9 bases between. Germline CDR1 and CDR2: SGHRS and YFSETQ. The CDR3 has 13 amino acids. The CDR3 loop reads CASSSNRDNEQFF. The CDR3 region has the DNA TGCGCCAGCAGCTCGAACCGAGACAATGAGCAGTTCTTC.